This T cell receptor (beta chain) was retrieved from a study of OX40 agonist ivuxolimab in advanced cancers. Study-level information: Those enrolled were roughly 80% male, with a mean age of around 57 years and ages from roughly 20 to 90. Study outcomes and limitations: CD4+ and CD8+ T cells in blood underwent clonal expansion by week 6 at 0.1 to 3.0 mg/kg.

Points on this clone: Its target is not known.

Profiling relied on immunoSEQ multiplex PCR, and the TCRdb table lists in-frame clones only, not all of them. The profile shows 65,000 to 75,000 clones, 87% of them singletons. The input for sequencing was CD4+ or CD8+ T cells sorted from blood, taken in a trial of the OX40 agonist ivuxolimab. This clonotype was obtained from an adult with an advanced solid tumor such as melanoma, head and neck, liver or kidney cancer.

The DNA for the CDR3 is TGTGCCAGCGGTGACCCAAGGCAGTACTTC. Protein sequence: CASGDPRQYF. The chain uses TRBV6-6 and TRBJ2-7; D gene uncertain. CDR1 MNHNY and CDR2 SVGAGI come from the germline V gene (reference sequence). V was shortened by 8 bases and J by 9 bases, with 11 bases between the two germline ends. The CDR3 runs 10 residues.